These 30 T cell receptor beta chains originate from one sample sequenced in a study of T-cell reconstitution after alpha-beta-depleted transplantation in children. Unique molecular identifiers were built into the TCRbeta library. TCRdb processed the PCR reads anew with MiXCR; each CDR3 protein has one entry. The sample lists about 490,000 distinct CDR3 sequences; about 10% were seen once. This specimen was PBMCs, taken before TCRalphabeta/CD19-depleted stem cell transplant. The receptors were gathered from a child aged 2 to 10 with inherited bone marrow failure, due to receive a stem cell transplant.

This clonotype has a handful of counts. The chain uses TRBV19 and TRBJ2-2, with D unclear. CDR1 LNHDA and CDR2 SQIVND come from the germline V gene (reference sequence). This CDR3 has 11 residues. V was trimmed by 5 bases and J by 10 bases, leaving 8 bases between them. The CDR3, as DNA: TGTGCCAGTAGTGCCCGGTCGGAGCTGTTTTTT. It encodes CASSARSELFF.

This clonotype was seen many times. This chain links TRBV5-1 with TRBJ2-7; TRBD1 aligns across 7 bases. Germline values: CDR1 SGHRS, CDR2 YFSETQ. Losses at the gene ends were 1 base for V and 4 bases for J; bases not matched to a gene: 8. The length of the CDR3 is 15 residues. CDR3 loop: CASSLSPDRTYEQYF. Written as DNA, the CDR3 is TGCGCCAGCAGCTTGAGCCCGGACAGGACTTACGAGCAGTACTTC.

Ten or more counts support this clonotype. The chain recombines TRBV15 with TRBJ2-7; D is unclear. Germline loops: CDR1 LNHNV, CDR2 YYDKDF (reference sequence). V lost 0 bases to trimming and J lost 6 bases, with 9 bases between them. The CDR3 consists of 13 residues. The CDR3 DNA reads as TGTGCCACCAGCAGAGATATGAATACCGAGCAGTACTTC. Its translation is CATSRDMNTEQYF.

This clonotype has just a few counts. The CDR3 nucleotides read TGTGCCAGCAGCCCACCGGGACTAGCGTTCGAGCAGTACTTC. It encodes CASSPPGLAFEQYF. The chain joins TRBV7-2 to TRBJ2-7; 10 positions match TRBD2. Germline V CDR1 and CDR2: SGHTA, FQGNSA. The ends lost 5 bases at V and 6 bases at J; junction bases unmatched: 7. The CDR3 is 14 residues long.

In regard to this clonotype: Given a much more abundant clone one base away, this may be a read error. The chain combines TRBV29-1 with TRBJ2-7; 7 bases agree with TRBD1. The CDR3 sequence is 13 residues long. CDR1 and CDR2 from the germline V gene are SQVTM and ANQGSEA. The CDR3 spells CSARQGVSYEQSF. DNA for the CDR3: TGCAGCGCCAGACAGGGAGTCTCCTACGAGCAGTCCTTC.

The sample holds many counts of this clonotype. This chain connects TRBV6-6 to TRBJ2-3, with 7 positions matching TRBD1. Unmatched junction bases numbered 3, after V lost 6 bases and J lost 0 bases. Germline assignment: CDR1 MNHNY and CDR2 SVGAGI (reference sequence). This CDR3 spans 14 amino acids. DNA for the CDR3: TGTGCCAGCAGGTGGGACAGAAGCACAGATACGCAGTATTTT. This codes for CASRWDRSTDTQYF.

This clonotype was detected a few times. V usage is TRBV14 and J usage is TRBJ2-3; 8 bases agree with TRBD2. This CDR3 has 16 amino acids. V gave up 5 bases and J gave up 3 bases; unmatched junction bases: 10. Germline CDR1 and CDR2: SGHDN and FVKESK. The CDR3 sequence: CASSSLIAGLTDTQYF. CDR3 coding DNA: TGTGCCAGCAGCTCTCTGATAGCGGGACTGACAGATACGCAGTATTTT.

This clonotype appeared many times. The chain has TRBV25-1 and TRBJ2-7; D is possibly TRBD2 (6 bases). V shed 3 bases and J shed 10 bases, with 22 bases lying between them. CDR1 and CDR2 (germline): MGHDK, SYGVNS. The CDR3 is made up of 15 amino acids. CDR3 bases: TGTGCCAGCAGTGAGGGGGGTGGGCACCCCTTTGCCCAGTACTTC. It encodes CASSEGGGHPFAQYF.

This clonotype was seen repeatedly, ten times or more. V gene TRBV7-9 combines with J gene TRBJ2-3, with 8 bases lining up with TRBD2. This CDR3 region has 16 residues. Germline V gene sequence: CDR1 SEHNR, CDR2 FQNEAQ (reference sequence). Unmatched junction bases numbered 10, after V lost 5 bases and J lost 3 bases. CDR3 loop: CASSPRAGAQTDTQYF. The CDR3 DNA follows: TGTGCCAGCAGCCCAAGAGCGGGAGCTCAGACAGATACGCAGTATTTT.

This clonotype was detected many times. The rearrangement links TRBV7-2 to TRBJ2-3; TRBD2 matches at 10 bases. Trimming at V came to 6 bases and at J to 2 bases, leaving 8 bases not matched to a gene. This CDR3 region has 16 residues. Germline V CDR1 and CDR2: SGHTA, FQGNSA. The CDR3 nucleotides read TGTGCCAGCAGAAGAGGACTAGCGGTCAACACAGATACGCAGTATTTT. Translating gives CASRRGLAVNTDTQYF.

This clonotype was detected ten times or more. V is TRBV7-2 and J is TRBJ2-3; D could derive from TRBD1 or TRBD2 (5 bases each). CDR1 and CDR2 from the germline V gene are SGHTA and FQGNSA. V lost 5 bases and J 5 bases, leaving 14 bases between the germline ends. The CDR3 has 14 residues. The CDR3 spells CASSPGRVVDTQYF. CDR3 sequence (DNA): TGTGCCAGCAGCCCGGGACGCGTTGTAGATACGCAGTATTTT.

The CDR3 loop is CASSLGQANYNEQFF. CDR3 bases: TGTGCCAGCAGCTTAGGACAGGCAAACTACAATGAGCAGTTCTTC. V gene TRBV7-6 combines with J gene TRBJ2-1; a weak D match, TRBD1 (6 bases). The CDR3 sequence is 15 residues long. Germline V lookup: CDR1 SGHVS, CDR2 FNYEAQ. V gave up 1 base and J gave up 3 bases, with 10 bases separating them.

This clonotype was counted only a few times. The gene calls are TRBV5-8 and TRBJ2-7; TRBD2 is a possible D gene (7 bases). The CDR3 runs to 16 residues. The germline V and J ends were trimmed by 6 bases and 4 bases, with 23 bases remaining between them. Germline V gene data show CDR1 as SGHTS and CDR2 as YDEGEE. CDR3 protein: CASTPVHGEGEYEQYF. The CDR3 nucleotides are TGTGCCAGCACCCCGGTCCATGGGGAGGGGGAGTACGAGCAGTACTTC.

To note about this clonotype: A single base separates this from a much larger clone, so it may be a read error. DNA for the CDR3: TGTGCCAGCAGCTTAGCGGCAGGGTACTATCAGCCCCAGCATTTT. Amino acids: CASSLAAGYYQPQHF. The chain recombines TRBV7-2 with TRBJ1-5, with D possibly being TRBD1 (5 bases). V was cut by 0 bases and J by 5 bases, with 11 bases left in between. Germline V CDR1 and CDR2: SGHTA, FQGNSA. The CDR3 runs 15 residues.

This clonotype has a count of ten or more. The chain combines TRBV25-1 with TRBJ2-1; 8 positions agree with TRBD1. CDR1 MGHDK and CDR2 SYGVNS come from the germline V gene. With V trimmed by 3 bases and J by 8 bases, 15 bases remained unmatched. This CDR3 has 17 amino acids. CDR3 sequence reads: CASSEVARQGAMDEQFF. The CDR3 DNA follows: TGTGCCAGCAGTGAGGTGGCGAGGCAGGGGGCTATGGATGAGCAGTTCTTC. The variable domain in full, with the rest retrieved from reference TRBV25-1 and TRBJ2-1, is EADIYQTPRYLVIGTGKKITLECSQTMGHDKMYWYQQDPGMELHLIHYSYGVNSTEKGDLSSESTVSRIRTEHFPLTLESARPSHTSQYLCASSEVARQGAMDEQFFGPGTRLTVL.

This clonotype was seen ten or more times. The rearrangement joins TRBV10-2 to TRBJ2-7, with 7 nucleotides matching TRBD1. The junction had 8 bases not matched to a gene; V was cut back by 6 bases and J by 3 bases. The germline CDR1 and CDR2 sequences are WSHSY and SAAADI. CDR3 size: 14 residues. The CDR3 sequence: CASSRDSGNYEQYF. CDR3 DNA: TGCGCCAGCAGCCGGGACAGTGGAAACTACGAGCAGTACTTC.

This clonotype was observed many times. V is TRBV6-5 and J is TRBJ1-2; D is undetermined. Per the germline V gene, CDR1 is MNHEY and CDR2 is SVGAGI. This CDR3 contains 14 residues. V lost 4 bases, J lost 10 bases, and 19 bases lay in between. CDR3 residues: CASSSFPGLVDYTF. CDR3 sequence (DNA): TGTGCCAGCAGTTCCTTCCCTGGGTTGGTGGACTACACCTTC.

This clonotype was counted ten times or more. The rearrangement joins TRBV7-2 to TRBJ2-1; D possibly matches TRBD1 or TRBD2 (5 bases each). This CDR3 comprises 13 residues. Trimming removed 3 bases at V and 10 bases at J, with 13 bases between. From germline, CDR1 is SGHTA and CDR2 FQGNSA. CDR3 residues: CASSFGASREQFF. CDR3 DNA: TGTGCCAGCAGCTTCGGGGCTTCCCGGGAGCAGTTCTTC.

This clonotype was seen at least ten times. The chain has TRBV28 and TRBJ1-5; D may be TRBD1 (6 bases). The germline V gene has CDR1 MDHEN and CDR2 SYDVKM. The CDR3 length is 15 residues. V was pared by 3 bases and J by 2 bases, with 11 bases between. This chain's CDR3 is CASSFRGVGNQPQHF. CDR3 nucleotides: TGTGCCAGCAGTTTCAGGGGTGTGGGCAATCAGCCCCAGCATTTT.

Comment on this clonotype: In this CDR3 the conserved last residue, phenylalanine or tryptophan, is missing, so a read error is likely. This chain uses TRBV11-2 with TRBJ2-7; D perhaps matches TRBD2 (7 bases). The CDR3 has 17 amino acids. Trimming shortened V by 3 bases and J by 0 bases, and 18 bases separated the two germline ends. Per germline, CDR1 SGHAT and CDR2 FQNNGV. The DNA for the CDR3 is TGTGCCAGCAGCTTTGGGGACGGGGGGCTTAACTCCTACGAGCAGTACTTA. It translates to CASSFGDGGLNSYEQYL.

This chain links TRBV20-1 with TRBJ2-1; D tentatively fits TRBD1 or TRBD2 (5 bases each). V was clipped by 5 bases and J by 3 bases, with 17 bases between them. CDR1 and CDR2 (germline): DFQATT, SNEGSKA (reference sequence). The CDR3 loop spans 15 amino acids. CDR3 nucleotides: TGCAGTGCTGAGGGGTCACGGGGTCTCTACAATGAGCAGTTCTTC. Protein product: CSAEGSRGLYNEQFF.

The sample holds a few counts of this clonotype. The chain uses TRBV13 and TRBJ2-7; TRBD1 matches 8 bases. Germline CDR1 is PRHDT and CDR2 is FYEKMQ (reference sequence). V dropped 5 bases and J dropped 0; count of bases not matched to a gene: 9. CDR3 length equals 16 residues. The CDR3, as DNA: TGTGCCAGCAGCACGACGTGGACAGGGAGCTCCTACGAGCAGTACTTC. Translation gives CASSTTWTGSSYEQYF.

This clonotype appeared many times. This chain uses TRBV4-1 with TRBJ2-7, with 10 bases aligning to TRBD2. J was trimmed by 3 bases and V by 1 base; bases with no gene match: 9. This CDR3 has 17 amino acids. The germline V gene has CDR1 MGHRA and CDR2 YSYEKL. CDR3 sequence: CASSQVRSTSGLYEQYF. CDR3 DNA sequence: TGCGCCAGCAGCCAAGTAAGGTCGACTAGCGGGCTCTACGAGCAGTACTTC.

This rearrangement joins TRBV10-3 to TRBJ2-1; D perhaps matches TRBD2 (7 bases). Germline V lookup: CDR1 ENHRY, CDR2 SYGVKD. CDR3 length: 13 residues. V lost 8 bases and J lost 7, with 15 bases in between. The CDR3 region is CAIGGGGRNEQFF. CDR3 nucleotides: TGTGCCATCGGAGGGGGGGGCAGGAATGAGCAGTTCTTC.

In this sample, this clonotype turned up many times. The V call is TRBV7-2, the J call TRBJ2-1, with D perhaps TRBD1 or TRBD2 (6 bases each). Germline CDR1 is SGHTA and CDR2 is FQGNSA. The CDR3 runs 17 residues. Trimming shortened V by 4 bases and J by 1 base, and 17 bases separated the two germline ends. The CDR3 reads CASSWGPLGGSYNEQFF. DNA of the CDR3: TGTGCCAGCAGCTGGGGGCCTCTAGGAGGGTCCTACAATGAGCAGTTCTTC.

This clonotype was seen more than once but under ten times. V gene TRBV5-6 combines with J gene TRBJ2-7; a possible D gene is TRBD1 (6 bases). The CDR3 totals 14 residues. Trimming removed 4 bases at V and 3 bases at J, with 14 bases between. CDR1 and CDR2 (germline): SGHDT, YYEEEE. This CDR3 reads CASSGTGRSYEQYF. The CDR3 DNA reads as TGTGCCAGCAGCGGAACAGGGCGTAGCTACGAGCAGTACTTC.

Concerning this clonotype: A much bigger clone sits one base away, suggesting this may be a read error. This chain joins TRBV11-2 and TRBJ1-1; tentative D call: TRBD1 (6 bases). The germline gives CDR1 SGHAT, CDR2 FQNNGV. The CDR3 loop spans 15 amino acids. Trimming removed 1 base from V and 9 bases from J, with 18 bases in between. The CDR3: CASSLGAGSGEKAFF. The CDR3 DNA follows: TGTGCCAGCAGCTTAGGGGCCGGGTCAGGGGAAAAAGCTTTCTTT.

This clonotype came up a few times. This chain uses TRBV27 with TRBJ2-7, with 9 bases matching TRBD1. The germline gives CDR1 MNHEY, CDR2 SMNVEV (reference sequence). This CDR3 has 15 residues. V shed 5 bases, J shed 2 bases, and the junction held 7 bases outside the gene matches. The CDR3 DNA is TGTGCCAGCAGTCCGGACAGGGGAATAGCCTACGAGCAGTACTTC. This codes for CASSPDRGIAYEQYF.

This clonotype was recorded many times. The rearrangement links TRBV20-1 to TRBJ1-4; D remains ambiguous. CDR1 and CDR2 (germline): DFQATT, SNEGSKA (reference sequence). V was cut by 6 bases and J by 5 bases, with 7 bases left in between. The CDR3 is 11 residues long. The CDR3 DNA reads as TGCAGTGCCAGGTCAAATGAAAAACTGTTTTTT. This sequence encodes CSARSNEKLFF.

This clonotype was recorded at least ten times. V usage is TRBV7-9 and J usage is TRBJ2-7, with a weak D call TRBD1 (6 bases). V lost 2 bases and J lost 1, with 12 bases in between. Germline V gene data show CDR1 as SEHNR and CDR2 as FQNEAQ (reference sequence). This CDR3 contains 15 residues. CDR3 sequence (DNA): TGTGCCAGCAGCTTAATCACAGGGCTTTCCTACGAGCAGTACTTC. Protein product: CASSLITGLSYEQYF.